This T cell receptor (beta chain) was identified in a study of cytomegalovirus exposure and HLA in healthy donors. Whole-study results and caveats: Most CMV-associated TCR beta chains were later found to appear HLA-restricted. Available immune exposure information covered CMV serostatus only.

A multiplex PCR was run with 60 Vbeta primers and 13 Jbeta primers. Clones were read by immunoSEQ multiplex PCR, and TCRdb kept only the in-frame ones, dropping some. The sample carries fewer than 250,000 clones, roughly 86% recorded once. J was trimmed by 3 bases and V by 0 bases; bases with no gene match: 5. The CDR3 consists of 16 residues. CDR1 and CDR2 from the germline V gene are KGHSH and LQKENI. Details on this clone: Its target is not known.

Input material: PBMCs. This receptor was identified in a man between 40 and 49 years old in good health and CMV-seropositive. The chain employs TRBV18 and TRBJ1-2, with 9 bases identical to TRBD1. The CDR3 here is CASSPPGQGIDYGYTF. CDR3 sequence (DNA): TGTGCCAGCTCACCACCAGGACAGGGGATTGACTATGGCTACACCTTC. Variable domain in full (rest from reference TRBV18 and TRBJ1-2): NAGVMQNPRHLVRRRGQEARLRCSPMKGHSHVYWYRQLPEEGLKFMVYLQKENIIDESGMPKERFSAEFPKEGPSILRIQQVVRGDSAAYFCASSPPGQGIDYGYTFGSGTRLTVV.